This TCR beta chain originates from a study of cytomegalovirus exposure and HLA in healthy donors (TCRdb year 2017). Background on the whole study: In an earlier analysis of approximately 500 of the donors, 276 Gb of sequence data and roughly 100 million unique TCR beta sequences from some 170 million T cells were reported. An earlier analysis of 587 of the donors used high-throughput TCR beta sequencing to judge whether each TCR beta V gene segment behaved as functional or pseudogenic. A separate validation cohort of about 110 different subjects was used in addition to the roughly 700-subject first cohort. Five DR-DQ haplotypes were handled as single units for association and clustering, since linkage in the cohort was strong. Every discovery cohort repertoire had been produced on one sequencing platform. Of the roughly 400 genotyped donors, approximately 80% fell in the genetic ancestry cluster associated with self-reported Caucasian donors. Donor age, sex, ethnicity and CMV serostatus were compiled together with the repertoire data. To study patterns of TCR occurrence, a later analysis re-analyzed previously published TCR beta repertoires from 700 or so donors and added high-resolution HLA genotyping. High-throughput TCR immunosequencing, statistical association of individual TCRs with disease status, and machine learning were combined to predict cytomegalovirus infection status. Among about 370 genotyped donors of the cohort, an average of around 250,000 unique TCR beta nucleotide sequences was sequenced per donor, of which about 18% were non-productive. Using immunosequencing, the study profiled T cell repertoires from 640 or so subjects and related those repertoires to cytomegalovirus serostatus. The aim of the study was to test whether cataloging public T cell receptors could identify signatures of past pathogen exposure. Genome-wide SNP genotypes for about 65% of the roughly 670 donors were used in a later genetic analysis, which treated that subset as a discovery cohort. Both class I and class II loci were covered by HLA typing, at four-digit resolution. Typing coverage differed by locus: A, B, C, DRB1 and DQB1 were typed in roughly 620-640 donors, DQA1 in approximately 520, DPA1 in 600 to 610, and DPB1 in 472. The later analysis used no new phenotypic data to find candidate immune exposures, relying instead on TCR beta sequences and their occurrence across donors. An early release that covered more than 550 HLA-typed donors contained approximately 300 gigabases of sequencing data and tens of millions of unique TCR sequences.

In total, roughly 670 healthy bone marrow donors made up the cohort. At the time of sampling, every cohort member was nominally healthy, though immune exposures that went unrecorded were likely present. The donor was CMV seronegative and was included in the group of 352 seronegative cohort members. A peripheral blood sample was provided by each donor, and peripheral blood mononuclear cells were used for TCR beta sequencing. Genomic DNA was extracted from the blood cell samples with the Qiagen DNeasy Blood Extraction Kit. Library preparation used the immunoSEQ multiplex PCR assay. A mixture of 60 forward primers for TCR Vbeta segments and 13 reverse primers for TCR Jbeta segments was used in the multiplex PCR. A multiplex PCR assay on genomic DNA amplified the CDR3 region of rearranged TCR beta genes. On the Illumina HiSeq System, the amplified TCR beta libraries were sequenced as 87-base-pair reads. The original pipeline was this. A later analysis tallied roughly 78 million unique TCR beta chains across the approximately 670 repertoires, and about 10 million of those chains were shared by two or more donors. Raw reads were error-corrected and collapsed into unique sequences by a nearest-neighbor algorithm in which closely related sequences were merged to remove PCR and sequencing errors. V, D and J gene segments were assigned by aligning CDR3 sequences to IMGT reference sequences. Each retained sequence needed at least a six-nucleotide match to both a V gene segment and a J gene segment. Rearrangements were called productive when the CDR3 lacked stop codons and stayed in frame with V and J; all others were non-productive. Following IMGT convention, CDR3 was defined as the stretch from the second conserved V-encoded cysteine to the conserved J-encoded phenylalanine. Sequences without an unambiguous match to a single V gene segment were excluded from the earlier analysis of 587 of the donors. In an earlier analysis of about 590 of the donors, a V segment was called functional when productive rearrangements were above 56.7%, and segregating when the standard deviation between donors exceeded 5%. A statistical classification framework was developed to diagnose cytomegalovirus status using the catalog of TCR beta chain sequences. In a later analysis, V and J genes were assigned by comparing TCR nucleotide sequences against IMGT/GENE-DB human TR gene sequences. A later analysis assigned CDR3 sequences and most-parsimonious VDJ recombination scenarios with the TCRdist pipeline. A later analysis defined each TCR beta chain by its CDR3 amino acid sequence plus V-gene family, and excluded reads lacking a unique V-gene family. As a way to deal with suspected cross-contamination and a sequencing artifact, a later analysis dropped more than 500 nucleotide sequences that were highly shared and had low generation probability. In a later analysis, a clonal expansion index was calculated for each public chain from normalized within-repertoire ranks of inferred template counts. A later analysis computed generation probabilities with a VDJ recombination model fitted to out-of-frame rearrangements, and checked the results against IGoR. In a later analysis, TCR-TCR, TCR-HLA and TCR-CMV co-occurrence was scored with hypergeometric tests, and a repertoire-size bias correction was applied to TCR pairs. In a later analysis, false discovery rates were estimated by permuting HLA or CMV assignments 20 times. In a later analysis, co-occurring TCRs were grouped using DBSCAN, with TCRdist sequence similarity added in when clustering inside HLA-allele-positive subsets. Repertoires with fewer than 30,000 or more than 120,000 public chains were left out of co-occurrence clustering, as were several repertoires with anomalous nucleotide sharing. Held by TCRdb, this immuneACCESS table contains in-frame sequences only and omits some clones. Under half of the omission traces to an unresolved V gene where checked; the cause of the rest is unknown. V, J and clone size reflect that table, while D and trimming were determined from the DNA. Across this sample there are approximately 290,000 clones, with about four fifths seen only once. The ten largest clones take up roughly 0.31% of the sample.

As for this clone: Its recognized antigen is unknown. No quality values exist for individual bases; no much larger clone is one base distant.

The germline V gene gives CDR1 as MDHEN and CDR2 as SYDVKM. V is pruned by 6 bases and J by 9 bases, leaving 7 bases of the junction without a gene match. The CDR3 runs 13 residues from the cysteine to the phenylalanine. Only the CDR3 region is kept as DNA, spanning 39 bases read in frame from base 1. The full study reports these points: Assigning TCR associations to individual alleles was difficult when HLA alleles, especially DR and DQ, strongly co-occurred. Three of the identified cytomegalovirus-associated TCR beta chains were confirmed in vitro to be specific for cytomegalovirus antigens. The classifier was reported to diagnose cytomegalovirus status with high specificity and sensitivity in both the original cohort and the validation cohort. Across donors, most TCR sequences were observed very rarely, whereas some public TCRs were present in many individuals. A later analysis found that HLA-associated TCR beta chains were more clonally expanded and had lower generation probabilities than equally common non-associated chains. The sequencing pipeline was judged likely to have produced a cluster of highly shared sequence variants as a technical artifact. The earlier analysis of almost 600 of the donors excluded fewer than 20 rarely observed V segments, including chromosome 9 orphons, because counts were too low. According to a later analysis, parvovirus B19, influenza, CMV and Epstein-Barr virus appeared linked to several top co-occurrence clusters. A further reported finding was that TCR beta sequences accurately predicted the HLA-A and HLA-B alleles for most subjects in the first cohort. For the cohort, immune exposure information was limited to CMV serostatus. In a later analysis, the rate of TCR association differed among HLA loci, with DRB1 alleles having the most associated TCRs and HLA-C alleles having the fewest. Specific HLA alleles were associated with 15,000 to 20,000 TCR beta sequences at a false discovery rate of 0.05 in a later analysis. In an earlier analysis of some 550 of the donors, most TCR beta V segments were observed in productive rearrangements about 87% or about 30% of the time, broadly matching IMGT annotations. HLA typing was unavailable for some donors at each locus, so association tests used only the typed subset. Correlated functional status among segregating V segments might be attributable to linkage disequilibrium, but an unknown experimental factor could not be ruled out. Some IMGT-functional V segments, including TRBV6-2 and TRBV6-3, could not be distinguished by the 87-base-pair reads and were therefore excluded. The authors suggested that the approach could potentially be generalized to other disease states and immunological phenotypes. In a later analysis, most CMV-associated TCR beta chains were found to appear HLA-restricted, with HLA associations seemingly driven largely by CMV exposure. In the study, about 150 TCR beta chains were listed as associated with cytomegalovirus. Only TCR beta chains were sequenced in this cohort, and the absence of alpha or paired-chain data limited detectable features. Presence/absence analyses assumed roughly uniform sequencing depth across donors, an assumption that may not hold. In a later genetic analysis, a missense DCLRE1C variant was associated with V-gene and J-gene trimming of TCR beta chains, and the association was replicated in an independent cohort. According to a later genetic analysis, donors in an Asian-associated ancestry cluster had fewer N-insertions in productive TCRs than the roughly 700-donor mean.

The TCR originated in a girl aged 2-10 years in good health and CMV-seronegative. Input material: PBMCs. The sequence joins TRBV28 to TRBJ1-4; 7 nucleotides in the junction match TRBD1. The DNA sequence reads TGTGCCAGCAGGAGACAGGGCTCAAAAAAACTGTTTTTT. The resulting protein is CASRRQGSKKLFF.